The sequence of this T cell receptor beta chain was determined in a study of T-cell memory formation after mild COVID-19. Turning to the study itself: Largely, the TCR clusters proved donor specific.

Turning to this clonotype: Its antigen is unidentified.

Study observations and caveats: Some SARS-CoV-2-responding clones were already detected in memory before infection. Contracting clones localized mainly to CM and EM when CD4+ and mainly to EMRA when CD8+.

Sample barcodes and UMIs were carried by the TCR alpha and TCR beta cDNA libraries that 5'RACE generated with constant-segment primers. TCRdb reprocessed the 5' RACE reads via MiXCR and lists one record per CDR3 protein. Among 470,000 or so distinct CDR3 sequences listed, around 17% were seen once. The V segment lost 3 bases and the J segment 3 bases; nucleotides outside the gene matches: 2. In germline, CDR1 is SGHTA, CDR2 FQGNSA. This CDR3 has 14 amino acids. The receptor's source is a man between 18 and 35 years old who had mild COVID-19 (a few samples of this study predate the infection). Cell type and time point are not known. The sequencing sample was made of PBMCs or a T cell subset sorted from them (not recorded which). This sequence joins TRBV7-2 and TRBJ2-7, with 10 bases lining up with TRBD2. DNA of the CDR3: TGTGCCAGCAGCTTTACTAGCGGGGTCTACGAGCAGTACTTC. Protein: CASSFTSGVYEQYF.